The 3 T cell receptor beta chains below were found in one sample sequenced in a study of brain T cells in children with intractable seizures. The assay was immunoSEQ multiplex PCR, and TCRdb's table has in-frame clones only and misses some. Of roughly 64,000 clones listed, more than 95% are singletons. The material sequenced was peripheral blood, taken at surgery. The receptors shown here come from a boy in the first two years of life with focal cortical dysplasia and intractable seizures.

The chain joins TRBV10-3 to TRBJ2-5, with a possible D match to TRBD2 (6 bases). Trimming shortened V by 4 bases and J by 4 bases, and 10 bases separated the two germline ends. CDR1 and CDR2 from the germline V gene are ENHRY and SYGVKD. The CDR3 sequence is 13 residues long. DNA of the CDR3: TGTGCCATCAGTGGCGGAGCGGGAGAGACCCAGTACTTC. It translates to CAISGGAGETQYF.

This chain joins TRBV24-1 and TRBJ2-1, with TRBD1 identical over 11 bases. CDR3 length: 16 residues. Germline values: CDR1 KGHDR, CDR2 SFDVKD. The trim removed 4 bases at V and 4 bases at J, leaving 5 bases unmatched. For the CDR3, the DNA is TGTGCCACCAGTGACCCCGGGACAGGGGGATACAATGAGCAGTTCTTC. Its protein product is CATSDPGTGGYNEQFF.

This clone was seen a single time. The rearrangement joins TRBV12-3 or TRBV12-4 to TRBJ2-7; D unclear. The V gene lost 4 bases and the J gene lost 1 base, with 2 bases spanning the gap. This CDR3 has 11 residues. The CDR3 here is CASSSSYEQYF. CDR3 DNA sequence: TGTGCCAGCAGTTCGTCCTACGAGCAGTACTTC.